Given below is one TCR beta chain in context. Germline CDR1 and CDR2: LNHNV and YYDKDF (reference sequence). The CDR3 runs to 13 residues. The ends were cut back, 0 bases at V and 10 bases at J, with 12 bases in the middle. Participants spanned ages roughly 18 to 95 years and resided in over 20 US areas. TCRdb's copy holds only in-frame clones and misses some; the assay was immunoSEQ multiplex PCR. The table shows 200,000 to 250,000 clones, with about 80% occurring only once. The sample comes from a study of blood T cell repertoires in COVID-19. The sample was PBMCs or T cells enriched from blood (not recorded which). This sequence was found in a man aged 55 to 69 who had recovered from COVID-19. J is TRBJ2-5 and V is TRBV15, with D possibly TRBD1 on 5 matching bases. The CDR3 nucleotides are TGTGCCACCAGCAGAGACCTACTCCAGGGCCAGTACTTC. This translates into CATSRDLLQGQYF.